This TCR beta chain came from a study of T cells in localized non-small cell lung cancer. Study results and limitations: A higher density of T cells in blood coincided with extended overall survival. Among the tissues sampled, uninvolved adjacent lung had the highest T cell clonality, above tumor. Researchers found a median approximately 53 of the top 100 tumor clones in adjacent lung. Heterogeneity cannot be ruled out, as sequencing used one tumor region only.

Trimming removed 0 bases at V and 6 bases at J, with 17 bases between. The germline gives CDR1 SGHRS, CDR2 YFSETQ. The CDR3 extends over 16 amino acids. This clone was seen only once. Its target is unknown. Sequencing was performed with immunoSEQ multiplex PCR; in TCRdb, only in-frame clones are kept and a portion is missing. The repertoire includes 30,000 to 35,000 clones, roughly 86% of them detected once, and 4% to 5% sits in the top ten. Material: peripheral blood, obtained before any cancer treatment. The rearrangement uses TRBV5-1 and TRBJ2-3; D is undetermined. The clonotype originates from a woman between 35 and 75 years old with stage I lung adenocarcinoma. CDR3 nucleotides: TGCGCCAGCAGCTTGGGAACTCCCGGGTTTTCGGATACGCAGTATTTT. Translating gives CASSLGTPGFSDTQYF.